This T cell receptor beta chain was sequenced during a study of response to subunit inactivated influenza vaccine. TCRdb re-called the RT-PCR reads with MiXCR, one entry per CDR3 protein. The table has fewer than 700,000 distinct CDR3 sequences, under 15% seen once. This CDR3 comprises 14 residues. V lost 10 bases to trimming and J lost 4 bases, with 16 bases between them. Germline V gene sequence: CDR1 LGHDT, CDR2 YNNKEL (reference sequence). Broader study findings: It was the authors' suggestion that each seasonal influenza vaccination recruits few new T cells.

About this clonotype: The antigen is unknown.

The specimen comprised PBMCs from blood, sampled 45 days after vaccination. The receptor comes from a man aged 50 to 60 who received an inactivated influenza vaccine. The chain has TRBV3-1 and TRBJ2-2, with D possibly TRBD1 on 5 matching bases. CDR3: CATRSGAGTGELFF. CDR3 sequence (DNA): TGTGCCACCCGGTCTGGGGCAGGCACCGGGGAGCTGTTTTTT.